This record looks at one T cell receptor beta chain sequence and its context. Prior autoimmune disease or systemic immunosuppression barred patients. Baseline, cycle 4 day 1, and cycle 7 day 1 were the blood sampling points. This sample was included in a study of OX40 agonist ivuxolimab in advanced cancers. Germline V CDR1 and CDR2: LNHNV, YYDKDF (reference sequence). The CDR3 has 14 amino acids. V dropped 8 bases and J dropped 3; count of bases not matched to a gene: 7. Sequencing used immunoSEQ multiplex PCR; TCRdb keeps in-frame clones, though not all of them. Of roughly 79,000 clones in the sample, about 85% are singletons; the top ten hold about a sixth.

This chain links TRBV15 with TRBJ2-7, with 10 nucleotides matching TRBD2. Sequenced material: CD4+ or CD8+ T cells sorted from blood, taken in a trial of the OX40 agonist ivuxolimab. This clonotype was sampled from an adult with an advanced solid tumor such as melanoma, head and neck, liver or kidney cancer. For the CDR3, the DNA is TGTGCCACCTCAGGACTAGCGGAGCGCTACGAGCAGTACTTC. Protein sequence: CATSGLAERYEQYF.